One sample yielded the 20 T cell receptor beta chains listed below, sequenced in a study of technical replicates of blood from a handful of donors. Repertoires were generated with immunoSEQ multiplex PCR, while TCRdb's copy carries only in-frame clones and drops some. The sample carries about 75,000 clones, about 97% recorded once. The source material was T cells isolated from PBMCs. These receptors came from a human donor in good health.

The rearrangement uses TRBV27 and TRBJ2-2, with 8 bases identical to TRBD2. With 2 bases clipped from V and 4 bases from J, the junction kept 9 bases outside the gene matches. From germline, CDR1 is MNHEY and CDR2 SMNVEV (reference sequence). The CDR3 is 17 residues long. The CDR3 DNA is TGTGCCAGCAGTTTAACGGGCGGGAGGTTTAGCACCGGGGAGCTGTTTTTT. It is translated as CASSLTGGRFSTGELFF.

In its sample, this clone was seen once. The chain recombines TRBV11-3 with TRBJ2-2; D possibly corresponds to TRBD2 (5 bases). V was clipped by 10 bases and J by 5 bases, with 14 bases between them. The CDR3 spans 13 residues. Germline V gives CDR1 SGHNT, CDR2 YENEEA. The CDR3 loop is CATARTRTGELFF. In DNA form, the CDR3 reads TGTGCCACCGCCCGGACTCGGACCGGGGAGCTGTTTTTT.

V is TRBV6-6 and J is TRBJ2-7; TRBD1 matches 9 bases. The CDR3 runs to 14 residues. With 0 bases clipped from V and 5 bases from J, the junction kept 2 bases outside the gene matches. Germline assignment: CDR1 MNHNY and CDR2 SVGAGI (reference sequence). The CDR3 DNA is TGTGCCAGCAGTTACTCCGGGACAGGGAACGAGCAGTACTTC. Its protein product is CASSYSGTGNEQYF.

The rearrangement uses TRBV5-1 and TRBJ2-1, with TRBD2 as a possible D gene (5 bases). The germline V gene encodes CDR1 SGHRS and CDR2 YFSETQ. This CDR3 has 13 residues. With 3 bases removed from V and 5 bases from J, the gap between germline ends came to 9 bases. CDR3 nucleotide sequence: TGCGCCAGCAGCTACGGACTCAACAATGAGCAGTTCTTC. It yields the protein CASSYGLNNEQFF.

This sequence joins TRBV9 and TRBJ2-1; TRBD2 matches 11 bases. CDR1 is SGDLS and CDR2 is YYNGEE in the germline V gene. J was trimmed by 7 bases and V by 0 bases; bases with no gene match: 3. The CDR3 consists of 15 residues. CDR3 DNA sequence: TGTGCCAGCAGCGTAGTTGTAGCGGGAGGGAATGAGCAGTTCTTC. It codes for CASSVVVAGGNEQFF.

The chain joins TRBV30 to TRBJ2-2, with 8 bases aligning to TRBD1. This CDR3 contains 15 residues. The germline CDR1 and CDR2 sequences are GTSNPN and SVGIG (reference sequence). V trimming: 7 bases; J trimming: 0 bases; junction bases outside the gene matches: 7. CDR3: CAYTTGASNTGELFF. CDR3 nucleotide sequence: TGTGCCTATACGACAGGGGCTTCGAACACCGGGGAGCTGTTTTTT.

The chain couples TRBV5-7 to TRBJ2-7, with D possibly TRBD1 on 6 matching bases. TRBV5-7 is noted as an ORF with a role that remains uncertain. V lost 6 bases and J lost 0, with 19 bases in between. This CDR3 comprises 16 residues. For the CDR3, the DNA is TGTGCCAGCACCCCTCTTCGGACGGACAGCTCCTACGAGCAGTACTTC. Its protein product is CASTPLRTDSSYEQYF.

The CDR3 protein is CASSGKREGYNEQFF. The CDR3 nucleotides read TGTGCCAGCAGCGGTAAGCGGGAGGGCTACAATGAGCAGTTCTTC. The chain links TRBV9 to TRBJ2-1, with 10 nucleotides matching TRBD2. The trim removed 3 bases at V and 3 bases at J, leaving 3 bases unmatched. CDR1 SGDLS and CDR2 YYNGEE come from the germline V gene. This CDR3 has 15 amino acids.

The chain is built from TRBV7-2 and TRBJ1-1, with D possibly being TRBD1 (6 bases). The CDR3 has 13 residues. V was clipped by 3 bases and J by 4 bases, with 9 bases between them. Germline V gene data show CDR1 as SGHTA and CDR2 as FQGNSA. The CDR3 nucleotides are TGTGCCAGCAGCTTGGACAGATTCACTGAAGCTTTCTTT. It yields the protein CASSLDRFTEAFF. The whole variable domain, filled in from reference TRBV7-2 and TRBJ1-1, reads GAGVSQSPSNKVTEKGKDVELRCDPISGHTALYWYRQSLGQGLEFLIYFQGNSAPDKSGLPSDRFSAERTGGSVSTLTIQRTQQEDSAVYLCASSLDRFTEAFFGQGTRLTVV.

This chain connects TRBV29-1 to TRBJ2-3; 10 bases are a match to TRBD2. CDR1 is SQVTM and CDR2 is ANQGSEA in the germline V gene. V dropped 6 bases and J dropped 0; count of bases not matched to a gene: 6. The CDR3 is 15 amino acids. CDR3 in amino acids: CSVPGLALSTDTQYF. The CDR3 DNA reads as TGCAGCGTCCCGGGACTAGCGCTAAGCACAGATACGCAGTATTTT.

This sequence joins TRBV6-5 and TRBJ2-5; no reliable D call. V lost 7 bases, J lost 5 bases, and 17 bases lay in between. In germline, CDR1 is MNHEY, CDR2 SVGAGI. There are 14 residues in the CDR3. CDR3 sequence reads: CASTPVWSQETQYF. For the CDR3, the DNA is TGTGCCAGCACCCCTGTCTGGTCGCAGGAGACCCAGTACTTC.

The gene calls are TRBV4-1 and TRBJ2-5; D gene uncertain. Trimming left V 8 bases short and J 1 base short, with 8 bases between. This CDR3 is built from 12 residues. CDR1 is MGHRA and CDR2 is YSYEKL in the germline V gene. CDR3 sequence (DNA): TGCGCCAGCCGCGGAGCCCAAGAGACCCAGTACTTC. Translated, it gives CASRGAQETQYF.

The chain employs TRBV11-2 and TRBJ2-7; D unresolved. There are 13 residues in the CDR3. V was clipped by 1 base and J by 3 bases, with 7 bases between them. Germline CDR1 is SGHAT and CDR2 is FQNNGV. CDR3 bases: TGTGCCAGCAGCTTAGCACGGAGCTACGAGCAGTACTTC. Translation: CASSLARSYEQYF.

The rearrangement joins TRBV14 to TRBJ1-1; D is possibly TRBD1 (6 bases). The CDR3 spans 14 residues. V lost 4 bases and J 11 bases, leaving 20 bases between the germline ends. Germline V gene data show CDR1 as SGHDN and CDR2 as FVKESK. CDR3: CASSLNRGAAIAFF. DNA for the CDR3: TGTGCCAGCAGCCTAAACCGGGGGGCGGCTATCGCTTTCTTT.

V is TRBV7-8 and J is TRBJ1-1; D unresolved. Trimming cost V 1 base and J 1 base, with 4 bases left between them. This CDR3 region has 13 residues. Germline CDR1 and CDR2: SGHVS and FQNEAQ. The CDR3 sequence is CASSLGRNTEAFF. Written as DNA, the CDR3 is TGTGCCAGCAGCTTAGGTCGGAACACTGAAGCTTTCTTT.

The chain joins TRBV10-3 to TRBJ2-7; possibly TRBD1 for D (6 bases). Looked up from germline, CDR1 is ENHRY and CDR2 is SYGVKD. There are 16 residues in the CDR3. The germline V and J ends were trimmed by 0 bases and 2 bases, with 14 bases remaining between them. CDR3 sequence (DNA): TGTGCCATCAGTGAGTCCTGGGGGCGTGATGCCTACGAGCAGTACTTC. Its protein is CAISESWGRDAYEQYF.

This chain links TRBV15 with TRBJ1-4; TRBD1 matches at 8 bases. Germline CDR1 is LNHNV and CDR2 is YYDKDF (reference sequence). This CDR3 has 14 amino acids. V gave up 8 bases and J gave up 5 bases; unmatched junction bases: 7. DNA of the CDR3: TGTGCCACCGGACAGGGTGGTCGGAATGAAAAACTGTTTTTT. The encoded protein is CATGQGGRNEKLFF. The full variable domain, its missing parts supplied by reference TRBV15 and TRBJ1-4, is DAMVIQNPRYQVTQFGKPVTLSCSQTLNHNVMYWYQQKSSQAPKLLFHYYDKDFNNEADTPDNFQSRRPNTSFCFLDIRSPGLGDTAMYLCATGQGGRNEKLFFGSGTQLSVL.

This chain links TRBV11-3 with TRBJ2-7; a possible D gene is TRBD1 (5 bases). Trimming removed 3 bases from V and 5 bases from J, with 11 bases in between. Germline values: CDR1 SGHNT, CDR2 YENEEA. The CDR3 consists of 13 residues. CDR3 residues: CASSFITTDEQYF. For the CDR3, the DNA is TGTGCCAGCAGCTTTATAACGACAGACGAGCAGTACTTC. Together with reference TRBV11-3 and TRBJ2-7, the CDR3 gives the full variable domain: EAGVVQSPRYKIIEKKQPVAFWCNPISGHNTLYWYLQNLGQGPELLIRYENEEAVDDSQLPKDRFSAERLKGVDSTLKIQPAELGDSAVYLCASSFITTDEQYFGPGTRLTVT.

This rearrangement joins TRBV7-6 to TRBJ2-1; no firm D call. CDR3 length: 12 amino acids. The germline gives CDR1 SGHVS, CDR2 FNYEAQ. The V and J ends lost 4 bases and 8 bases respectively, with 9 bases between them. CDR3 in DNA: TGTGCCAGCAGCTACCTTGGCTATGAGCAGTTCTTC. Translation gives CASSYLGYEQFF.

The V gene is TRBV2, the J gene TRBJ1-1; tentatively, D is TRBD1 (5 bases). The germline CDR1 and CDR2 sequences are SNHLY and FYNNEI. V was cut by 4 bases and J by 2 bases, with 8 bases left in between. The CDR3 extends over 13 amino acids. The CDR3 coding sequence is TGTGCCAGCAGTGTAAGGGGAAACACTGAAGCTTTCTTT. As protein: CASSVRGNTEAFF.